These 20 T cell receptor beta chains came from one sample sequenced in a study of Ad26.COV2.S vaccination and SARS-CoV-2 variants. The treatment was: about 20 received Ad26.COV2.S at low or high dose, single or two shots; about 5 received placebo; per-sample allocation not given. It was on day 63 after the first vaccine or placebo injection that samples were taken. Sequencing was performed with immunoSEQ multiplex PCR; in TCRdb, only in-frame clones are kept and a portion is missing. The sample lists roughly 350,000 clones, approximately 90% occurring once. The source was peripheral blood, collected in a trial of Ad26.COV2.S vaccine versus placebo. Receptors were obtained from a person between 18 and 65 years old who received the Ad26.COV2.S COVID-19 vaccine or a placebo.

The chain couples TRBV3-1 (or the pseudogene TRBV3-2) to TRBJ2-7, with 12 bases lining up with TRBD2. Trimming took 1 base from V and 3 from J; bases not matched to a gene: 10. Germline V gene sequence: CDR1 LGHDT, CDR2 YNNKEL (reference sequence). There are 18 residues in the CDR3. The CDR3 sequence is CASSQAGPLAGGGYEQYF. The DNA of the CDR3 is TGTGCCAGCAGCCAAGCGGGTCCTCTAGCGGGAGGGGGCTACGAGCAGTACTTC.

The chain employs TRBV12-3 or TRBV12-4 and TRBJ2-1; no firm D call. The CDR3 is 11 residues long. V was trimmed by 6 bases and J by 9 bases, leaving 9 bases between them. The chain's CDR3 is CASRRLSEQFF. CDR3 DNA: TGTGCCAGCAGGCGCTTGAGTGAGCAGTTCTTC.

The V call is TRBV2, the J call TRBJ2-2, with 8 bases identical to TRBD1. Germline V gene sequence: CDR1 SNHLY, CDR2 FYNNEI. Trimming cost V 4 bases and J 7 bases; bases outside gene matches: 8. CDR3 length equals 15 residues. In DNA form, the CDR3 reads TGTGCCAGCAGTGCGCTTGACAGGGGTCGCGGGGAGCTGTTTTTT. This translates into CASSALDRGRGELFF. The entire variable domain, with the rest obtained from reference TRBV2 and TRBJ2-2, is as follows: EPEVTQTPSHQVTQMGQEVILRCVPISNHLYFYWYRQILGQKVEFLVSFYNNEISEKSEIFDDQFSVERPDGSNFTLKIRSTKLEDSAMYFCASSALDRGRGELFFGEGSRLTVL.

This chain's CDR3 is CASSFPDRGLTEAFF. The CDR3 DNA is TGTGCCAGCAGTTTCCCGGACAGGGGGCTCACTGAAGCTTTCTTT. J is TRBJ1-1 and V is TRBV28; 11 bases agree with TRBD1. CDR3 length: 15 amino acids. In germline, CDR1 is MDHEN, CDR2 SYDVKM. J was trimmed by 4 bases and V by 3 bases; bases with no gene match: 4.

This rearrangement joins TRBV6-1 to TRBJ1-5, with 7 nucleotides matching TRBD1. CDR3 length: 15 amino acids. Germline CDR1 and CDR2: MNHNS and SASEGT. V dropped 3 bases and J dropped 1; count of bases not matched to a gene: 3. The CDR3 DNA sequence: TGTGCCAGCAGTGACGTGGGACAGAGCAATCAGCCCCAGCATTTT. Translating it yields CASSDVGQSNQPQHF.

The chain combines TRBV27 with TRBJ1-6, with unresolved D. This CDR3 comprises 15 residues. The germline V gene encodes CDR1 MNHEY and CDR2 SMNVEV (reference sequence). V lost 5 bases and J 9 bases, leaving 17 bases between the germline ends. The CDR3 DNA reads TGTGCCAGCAGTAGCGGACTGGGCGGAGGTTCACCCCTCCACTTT. It specifies CASSSGLGGGSPLHF.

The rearrangement links TRBV7-2 to TRBJ2-7; a weak D match, TRBD2 (5 bases). CDR3 length equals 15 residues. Germline lookup yields CDR1 SGHTA and CDR2 FQGNSA. Trimming removed 1 base at V and 0 bases at J, with 10 bases between. The CDR3 region has the DNA TGTGCCAGCAGCTTAGGATCTACTAGCTCCTACGAGCAGTACTTC. It codes for CASSLGSTSSYEQYF.

This sequence joins TRBV27 and TRBJ1-5; D is uncertain. Trimming left V 5 bases short and J 0 bases short, with 8 bases between. In germline, CDR1 is MNHEY, CDR2 SMNVEV (reference sequence). This CDR3 is built from 14 residues. CDR3: CASSPRVSNQPQHF. DNA for the CDR3: TGTGCCAGCAGTCCGAGGGTTAGCAATCAGCCCCAGCATTTT.

In regard to this clone: This specimen includes other DNA sequences encoding the same CDR3. The V call is TRBV9, the J call TRBJ2-1; D uncertain. The CDR3 covers 15 residues. Germline-derived CDR1 and CDR2 are SGDLS and YYNGEE. V dropped 0 bases and J dropped 0 bases, with 7 bases sitting between them. In DNA form, the CDR3 reads TGTGCCAGCAGCGTAGGTAGAAGCTCCTACAATGAGCAGTTCTTC. It yields the protein CASSVGRSSYNEQFF.

The V and J genes are TRBV6-5 and TRBJ2-7; no firm D call. The CDR3 sequence is 11 residues long. Trimming stripped 7 bases from V and 5 bases from J, with 9 bases between. The V gene's germline CDR1 is MNHEY and CDR2 SVGAGI. This CDR3 reads CASTGYDEQYF. The CDR3 DNA reads TGTGCCAGCACAGGATACGACGAGCAGTACTTC.

This clone has just one count. V is TRBV28 and J is TRBJ2-5; the D gene is possibly TRBD2 (6 bases). Per germline, CDR1 MDHEN and CDR2 SYDVKM. V gave up 5 bases and J gave up 0 bases, with 16 bases separating them. This CDR3 comprises 16 residues. The CDR3 DNA reads TGTGCCAGCAGTCTGAGCGCGGGAAAGTACCAAGAGACCCAGTACTTC. This codes for CASSLSAGKYQETQYF.

V usage is TRBV5-8 and J usage is TRBJ2-3; the D is unclear. CDR3 length: 14 amino acids. Trimming shortened V by 2 bases and J by 3 bases, and 10 bases separated the two germline ends. CDR1 is SGHTS, CDR2 YDEGEE, per germline. Here the CDR3 DNA reads TGTGCCAGCAGCTTAGGGCTGCGGACAGATACGCAGTATTTT. Translating it yields CASSLGLRTDTQYF.

In regard to this clone: This CDR3 is missing its conserved last phenylalanine or tryptophan, likely due to a read error. The limits of the CDR3 on the DNA are not certain, so only TCRdb's listed CDR3 is given. This sequence joins TRBV18 and TRBJ2-3; the D call in the table, TRBD2, was not verified against the DNA. From its first to its last residue, the CDR3 has 15 amino acids. The germline V gene has CDR1 KGHSH and CDR2 LQKENI. CDR3 sequence reads: CASSPPGLAGVMTDH.

The chain has TRBV4-1 and TRBJ1-1; possibly TRBD1 for D (5 bases). The length of the CDR3 is 15 residues. Trimming took 2 bases from V and 0 from J, leaving 10 bases between them. CDR1 is MGHRA and CDR2 is YSYEKL in the germline V gene. The CDR3 DNA reads TGCGCCAGCAGCCAACCGGGACCCTTGAACACTGAAGCTTTCTTT. It codes for CASSQPGPLNTEAFF.

V gene TRBV15 combines with J gene TRBJ1-2; D perhaps matches TRBD1 (6 bases). Trimming took 0 bases from V and 8 from J, leaving 13 bases between them. From germline, CDR1 is LNHNV and CDR2 YYDKDF (reference sequence). This CDR3 has 14 residues. CDR3 residues: CATSRDRAGVGYTF. CDR3 nucleotides: TGTGCCACCAGCAGAGATAGGGCAGGGGTAGGCTACACCTTC. Supplemented by reference TRBV15 and TRBJ1-2, the full variable domain reads DAMVIQNPRYQVTQFGKPVTLSCSQTLNHNVMYWYQQKSSQAPKLLFHYYDKDFNNEADTPDNFQSRRPNTSFCFLDIRSPGLGDTAMYLCATSRDRAGVGYTFGSGTRLTVV.

The chain carries TRBV6-5 and TRBJ2-6; the D is unclear. V dropped 2 bases and J dropped 2 bases, with 7 bases sitting between them. CDR3 length: 15 amino acids. Germline V lookup: CDR1 MNHEY, CDR2 SVGAGI. CDR3 region: CASSYREAGANVLTF. CDR3 coding DNA: TGTGCCAGCAGTTACAGGGAAGCTGGGGCCAACGTCCTGACTTTC.

The rearrangement joins TRBV14 to TRBJ2-7, with 8 positions matching TRBD1. The germline CDR1 and CDR2 sequences are SGHDN and FVKESK. Trimming cost V 5 bases and J 6 bases; bases outside gene matches: 3. CDR3 length: 12 amino acids. The CDR3 coding sequence is TGTGCCAGCAGCACAGGGGGACGCGAGCAGTACTTC. Its protein product is CASSTGGREQYF.

V usage is TRBV13 and J usage is TRBJ1-6, with 8 bases that match TRBD1. The CDR3 totals 14 residues. The J segment lost 5 bases and the V segment lost 4 bases, leaving 1 base of the junction unmatched. Germline assignment: CDR1 PRHDT and CDR2 FYEKMQ (reference sequence). The CDR3, as DNA: TGTGCCAGCAGCTCGACAGGGGATAATTCACCCCTCCACTTT. Its translation is CASSSTGDNSPLHF.

The chain uses TRBV28 and TRBJ2-7; the D is unclear. Germline assignment: CDR1 MDHEN and CDR2 SYDVKM. The CDR3 runs to 13 residues. V dropped 6 bases and J dropped 1 base, with 10 bases sitting between them. CDR3 coding DNA: TGTGCCAGCAGCTATCTGGTTTCCTACGAGCAGTACTTC. Translating it yields CASSYLVSYEQYF.

This clone came up once. J is TRBJ1-2 and V is TRBV7-9; TRBD1 matches 7 bases. V lost 5 bases and J lost 1; bases outside the gene matches: 7. Germline V gene lookup returns CDR1 SEHNR and CDR2 FQNEAQ (reference sequence). The CDR3 length is 15 residues. The chain's CDR3 is CASSRTGDHNYGYTF. Here the CDR3 DNA reads TGTGCCAGCAGCCGTACAGGGGACCATAACTATGGCTACACCTTC.